This passage covers 26 T cell receptor beta chains from one sample sequenced in a study of cytomegalovirus exposure and HLA in healthy donors. The study ran its PCR with 60 Vbeta and 13 Jbeta primers. Data came from immunoSEQ multiplex PCR; TCRdb stores just in-frame clones and leaves some out. The data hold some 140,000 clones, with around 10% observed a single time. Material for sequencing was PBMCs. The receptors originated from a woman between 40 and 55 years old in good health and CMV-seropositive.

V usage is TRBV4-2 and J usage is TRBJ1-6, with D perhaps TRBD1 (5 bases). CDR1 and CDR2 from the germline V gene are LGHNA and YNFKEQ. The CDR3 spans 16 residues. The V and J ends lost 0 bases and 8 bases respectively, with 14 bases between them. In DNA, the CDR3 is TGTGCCAGCAGCCAAGAGGCGGTCCCCAGGGATTCACCCCTCCACTTT. This gives the protein CASSQEAVPRDSPLHF.

This clone was seen a few times. V usage is TRBV10-3 and J usage is TRBJ1-1; a possible D gene is TRBD1 (5 bases). The V and J ends lost 8 bases and 8 bases respectively, with 15 bases between them. Germline V gene sequence: CDR1 ENHRY, CDR2 SYGVKD. The CDR3 has 12 residues. CDR3 residues: CAIGGGGKEAFF. The CDR3 region has the DNA TGTGCCATCGGGGGAGGCGGAAAGGAAGCTTTCTTT.

This clone appeared a few times. The chain combines TRBV2 with TRBJ2-7; D not resolved. The ends were cut back, 8 bases at V and 5 bases at J, with 10 bases in the middle. The CDR3 loop spans 11 amino acids. Germline CDR1 is SNHLY and CDR2 is FYNNEI. The CDR3 loop is CASSPIDEQYF. The CDR3 region has the DNA TGTGCCAGCTCCCCTATTGACGAGCAGTACTTC. The entire variable domain, with the rest obtained from reference TRBV2 and TRBJ2-7, is as follows: EPEVTQTPSHQVTQMGQEVILRCVPISNHLYFYWYRQILGQKVEFLVSFYNNEISEKSEIFDDQFSVERPDGSNFTLKIRSTKLEDSAMYFCASSPIDEQYFGPGTRLTVT.

This clone was counted a few times. V is TRBV5-7 and J is TRBJ2-7; weak D call: TRBD1 (6 bases). TRBV5-7 is reported as an ORF; its role is uncertain. V was clipped by 1 base and J by 4 bases, with 15 bases between them. The CDR3 has 15 residues. The CDR3 DNA follows: TGTGCCAGCAGCTTGAGGGACACAGGTATGTACGAGCAGTACTTC. Protein product: CASSLRDTGMYEQYF.

This rearrangement joins TRBV19 to TRBJ1-2, with 7 bases fitting TRBD1. With V trimmed by 3 bases and J by 8 bases, 6 bases remained unmatched. Germline V CDR1 and CDR2: LNHDA, SQIVND (reference sequence). There are 13 residues in the CDR3. The CDR3 loop is CASSMMTGSGYTF. In DNA, the CDR3 is TGTGCCAGTAGTATGATGACAGGGAGCGGCTACACCTTC. The whole variable domain, filled in from reference TRBV19 and TRBJ1-2, reads DGGITQSPKYLFRKEGQNVTLSCEQNLNHDAMYWYRQDPGQGLRLIYYSQIVNDFQKGDIAEGYSVSREKKESFPLTVTSAQKNPTAFYLCASSMMTGSGYTFGSGTRLTVV.

This clone turned up a few times. The DNA for the CDR3 is TGTGCCAGTAGTATCCAGCGGGGGAGTGCAGATACGCAGTATTTT. Translation: CASSIQRGSADTQYF. The rearrangement uses TRBV19 and TRBJ2-3; 8 nucleotides align to TRBD2. Germline CDR1 is LNHDA and CDR2 is SQIVND (reference sequence). Losses at the gene ends were 3 bases for V and 4 bases for J; bases not matched to a gene: 6. This CDR3 has 15 amino acids. The whole variable domain, filled in from reference TRBV19 and TRBJ2-3, reads DGGITQSPKYLFRKEGQNVTLSCEQNLNHDAMYWYRQDPGQGLRLIYYSQIVNDFQKGDIAEGYSVSREKKESFPLTVTSAQKNPTAFYLCASSIQRGSADTQYFGPGTRLTVL.

This chain links TRBV6-5 with TRBJ2-1; perhaps TRBD2 as D (6 bases). V lost 2 bases and J 7 bases, leaving 6 bases between the germline ends. Per the germline V gene, CDR1 is MNHEY and CDR2 is SVGAGI. The CDR3 is made up of 12 amino acids. CDR3 coding DNA: TGTGCCAGCAGTTACGGGGGGAATGAGCAGTTCTTC. Protein: CASSYGGNEQFF.

This clone was counted many times. The rearrangement joins TRBV9 to TRBJ1-3; D is perhaps TRBD1 (5 bases). CDR1 and CDR2 from the germline V gene are SGDLS and YYNGEE. CDR3 length: 13 amino acids. V dropped 4 bases and J dropped 3 bases, with 8 bases sitting between them. CDR3 residues: CASSWGDGNTIYF. Here the CDR3 DNA reads TGTGCCAGCAGCTGGGGGGATGGAAACACCATATATTTT.

This clone was observed a handful of times. The CDR3 here is CASSLQQGSGNTIYF. The DNA for the CDR3 is TGCGCCAGCAGCTTGCAACAGGGTTCTGGAAACACCATATATTTT. This sequence joins TRBV5-1 and TRBJ1-3; tentatively, D is TRBD1 (6 bases). Looked up from germline, CDR1 is SGHRS and CDR2 is YFSETQ. V was cut by 1 base and J by 1 base, with 9 bases left in between. The CDR3 contains 15 residues. The full variable domain, in which reference TRBV5-1 and TRBJ1-3 provide the parts outside the CDR3, is KAGVTQTPRYLIKTRGQQVTLSCSPISGHRSVSWYQQTPGQGLQFLFEYFSETQRNKGNFPGRFSGRQFSNSRSEMNVSTLELGDSALYLCASSLQQGSGNTIYFGEGSWLTVV.

The table lists this clone with a few counts. Here the CDR3 reads CASSGSGGETDTQYF. CDR3 nucleotide sequence: TGTGCCAGCAGCGGTAGCGGGGGGGAAACAGATACGCAGTATTTT. The chain combines TRBV5-6 with TRBJ2-3, with 11 bases identical to TRBD2. The CDR3 extends over 15 amino acids. Unmatched junction bases numbered 4, after V lost 4 bases and J lost 3 bases. The germline gives CDR1 SGHDT, CDR2 YYEEEE. The variable domain in full, with the rest retrieved from reference TRBV5-6 and TRBJ2-3, is DAGVTQSPTHLIKTRGQQVTLRCSPKSGHDTVSWYQQALGQGPQFIFQYYEEEERQRGNFPDRFSGHQFPNYSSELNVNALLLGDSALYLCASSGSGGETDTQYFGPGTRLTVL.

V usage is TRBV15 and J usage is TRBJ1-5; weak D call: TRBD1 (6 bases). From germline, CDR1 is LNHNV and CDR2 YYDKDF (reference sequence). V shed 5 bases and J shed 4 bases, with 9 bases lying between them. The CDR3 covers 13 residues. The CDR3 DNA reads as TGTGCCACCAGCCAGGACAGAAATCAGCCCCAGCATTTT. Translation gives CATSQDRNQPQHF.

This chain connects TRBV9 to TRBJ1-6; D perhaps matches TRBD1 (5 bases). The ends were cut back, 4 bases at V and 9 bases at J, with 20 bases in the middle. The CDR3 sequence is 16 residues long. CDR1 and CDR2 (germline): SGDLS, YYNGEE. The CDR3, as DNA: TGTGCCAGCAGCCCCCTAGGGGCAGGTTCGGGTTCACCCCTCCACTTT. This codes for CASSPLGAGSGSPLHF.

The chain recombines TRBV29-1 with TRBJ1-4; 7 positions match TRBD1. The junction had 14 bases not matched to a gene; V was cut back by 5 bases and J by 5 bases. This CDR3 is built from 16 residues. CDR1 SQVTM and CDR2 ANQGSEA come from the germline V gene. CDR3 DNA sequence: TGCAGCGTTCGAAACTCTGGCGCAGGGGGAAATGAAAAACTGTTTTTT. This translates into CSVRNSGAGGNEKLFF.

The chain joins TRBV6-5 to TRBJ1-6; weak D call: TRBD1 (5 bases). The CDR3 loop spans 15 amino acids. Trimming removed 6 bases at V and 7 bases at J, with 16 bases between. Germline lookup yields CDR1 MNHEY and CDR2 SVGAGI. Written as DNA, the CDR3 is TGTGCCAGCAGCCCCATAGCGGGGGGGAATTCACCCCTCCACTTT. Translated: CASSPIAGGNSPLHF.

The J gene is TRBJ2-7, the V gene TRBV10-3; D possibly corresponds to TRBD1 (5 bases). The V and J ends lost 4 bases and 0 bases respectively, with 19 bases between them. This CDR3 has 17 residues. Germline V CDR1 and CDR2: ENHRY, SYGVKD. Written as DNA, the CDR3 is TGTGCCATCAGTGTTGCAGGGTTTATCGGCGGCTCCTACGAGCAGTACTTC. The encoded protein is CAISVAGFIGGSYEQYF.

J is TRBJ2-3 and V is TRBV7-2; 10 bases map to TRBD2. Germline V gene sequence: CDR1 SGHTA, CDR2 FQGNSA. CDR3 length equals 16 residues. V was clipped by 4 bases and J by 8 bases; unmatched bases: 12. CDR3 DNA sequence: TGTGCCAGCAGCTCGAGGAGGGCTAGCGGGGGTGCTACGCAGTATTTT. It specifies CASSSRRASGGATQYF. Filled out from reference TRBV7-2 and TRBJ2-3, the complete variable domain reads GAGVSQSPSNKVTEKGKDVELRCDPISGHTALYWYRQSLGQGLEFLIYFQGNSAPDKSGLPSDRFSAERTGGSVSTLTIQRTQQEDSAVYLCASSSRRASGGATQYFGPGTRLTVL.

This clone was detected only a few times. The chain joins TRBV9 to TRBJ2-2; TRBD2 is a possible D gene (6 bases). V was shortened by 3 bases and J by 8 bases, with 11 bases between the two germline ends. The CDR3 consists of 13 residues. Germline V CDR1 and CDR2: SGDLS, YYNGEE. The DNA of the CDR3 is TGTGCCAGCAGCGACCGACTAGAAGGGGAGCTGTTTTTT. Its translation is CASSDRLEGELFF.

The V gene is TRBV5-1, the J gene TRBJ2-1, with 9 bases lining up with TRBD1. The CDR3 consists of 15 residues. CDR1 and CDR2 (germline): SGHRS, YFSETQ. With 3 bases clipped from V and 6 bases from J, the junction kept 7 bases outside the gene matches. In DNA form, the CDR3 reads TGCGCCAGCAGCTCGGGACAGGGTTCCGTCAATGAGCAGTTCTTC. Encoded protein: CASSSGQGSVNEQFF. Variable domain in full (rest from reference TRBV5-1 and TRBJ2-1): KAGVTQTPRYLIKTRGQQVTLSCSPISGHRSVSWYQQTPGQGLQFLFEYFSETQRNKGNFPGRFSGRQFSNSRSEMNVSTLELGDSALYLCASSSGQGSVNEQFFGPGTRLTVL.

This clone has only one observation. The chain has TRBV4-1 and TRBJ2-7, with no clear D. CDR1 and CDR2 (germline): MGHRA, YSYEKL. This CDR3 comprises 14 residues. V lost 4 bases and J lost 1, with 11 bases in between. The CDR3 DNA sequence: TGCGCCAGCAGCCCGAGCCAAAGTTCCTACGAGCAGTACTTC. It translates to CASSPSQSSYEQYF.

This clone turned up a few times. Distinct nucleotide sequences in the sample also encode this CDR3. V gene TRBV11-2 combines with J gene TRBJ1-2, with 9 bases fitting TRBD1. V shed 4 bases and J 5 bases; nucleotides not matched to a gene: 2. Germline V gene sequence: CDR1 SGHAT, CDR2 FQNNGV. The CDR3 is 13 amino acids. CDR3 in DNA: TGTGCCAGCAGCTCGGGACAGGGATATGGCTACACCTTC. It is translated as CASSSGQGYGYTF.

There are a few counts of this clone. The chain uses TRBV11-2 and TRBJ1-4; 7 bases match TRBD1. The length of the CDR3 is 16 residues. Germline assignment: CDR1 SGHAT and CDR2 FQNNGV. Trimming cost V 5 bases and J 5 bases; bases outside gene matches: 11. CDR3 amino acids: CASSHGTAGTNEKLFF. CDR3 DNA sequence: TGTGCCAGCAGCCACGGGACAGCAGGAACGAATGAAAAACTGTTTTTT.

In this sample, this clone turned up a few times. The V call is TRBV5-1, the J call TRBJ1-2; 9 bases agree with TRBD1. This CDR3 is built from 17 residues. Germline values: CDR1 SGHRS, CDR2 YFSETQ. V was pared by 5 bases and J by 0 bases, with 11 bases of the junction left unmatched. CDR3 region: CASRSPGQGLTNYGYTF. CDR3 DNA: TGCGCCAGCAGGTCCCCGGGACAGGGCCTGACTAACTATGGCTACACCTTC.

The CDR3 reads CASSQAGALYGYTF. CDR3 nucleotides: TGCGCCAGCAGCCAAGCAGGGGCACTTTATGGCTACACCTTC. V usage is TRBV4-1 and J usage is TRBJ1-2, with D possibly being TRBD1 (6 bases). Germline V gene sequence: CDR1 MGHRA, CDR2 YSYEKL. The CDR3 extends over 14 amino acids. The ends were cut back, 1 base at V and 5 bases at J, with 11 bases in the middle.

The V call is TRBV7-9, the J call TRBJ1-1, with no clear D. The CDR3 is 13 residues long. Trimming left V 5 bases short and J 0 bases short, with 7 bases between. Germline CDR1 is SEHNR and CDR2 is FQNEAQ (reference sequence). The CDR3 loop is CASSPSLNTEAFF. CDR3 nucleotides: TGTGCCAGCAGCCCCAGTCTGAACACTGAAGCTTTCTTT.

The chain links TRBV5-1 to TRBJ2-3; the match to TRBD2 covers 12 bases. This CDR3 contains 15 residues. Germline trimming cut 5 bases from V and 4 bases from J; bases unmatched to any gene: 5. Per germline, CDR1 SGHRS and CDR2 YFSETQ. CDR3 in DNA: TGCGCCAGCAGTCTAGCGGGGGGGCTTGCAGATACGCAGTATTTT. It yields the protein CASSLAGGLADTQYF.

This clone showed up just a few times. The rearrangement uses TRBV7-2 and TRBJ1-1, with 7 bases fitting TRBD1. The J segment lost 7 bases and the V segment lost 5 bases, leaving 10 bases of the junction unmatched. Germline values: CDR1 SGHTA, CDR2 FQGNSA. The CDR3 spans 14 residues. The CDR3 DNA sequence: TGTGCCAGCAGCGACTTCATACAGGGGTTTGAAGCTTTCTTT. It is translated as CASSDFIQGFEAFF.